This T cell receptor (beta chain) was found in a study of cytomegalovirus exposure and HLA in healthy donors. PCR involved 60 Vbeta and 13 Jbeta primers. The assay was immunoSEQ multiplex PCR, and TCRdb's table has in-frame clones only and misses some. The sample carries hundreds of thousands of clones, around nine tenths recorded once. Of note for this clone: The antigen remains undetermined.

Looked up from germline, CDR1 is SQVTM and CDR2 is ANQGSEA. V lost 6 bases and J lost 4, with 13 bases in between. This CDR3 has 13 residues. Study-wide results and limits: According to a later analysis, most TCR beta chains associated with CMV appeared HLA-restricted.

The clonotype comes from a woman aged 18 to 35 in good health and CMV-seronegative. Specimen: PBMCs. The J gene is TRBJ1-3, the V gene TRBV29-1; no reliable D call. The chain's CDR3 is CSVDLTEGNTIYF. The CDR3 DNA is TGCAGCGTCGATCTGACTGAGGGAAACACCATATATTTT.